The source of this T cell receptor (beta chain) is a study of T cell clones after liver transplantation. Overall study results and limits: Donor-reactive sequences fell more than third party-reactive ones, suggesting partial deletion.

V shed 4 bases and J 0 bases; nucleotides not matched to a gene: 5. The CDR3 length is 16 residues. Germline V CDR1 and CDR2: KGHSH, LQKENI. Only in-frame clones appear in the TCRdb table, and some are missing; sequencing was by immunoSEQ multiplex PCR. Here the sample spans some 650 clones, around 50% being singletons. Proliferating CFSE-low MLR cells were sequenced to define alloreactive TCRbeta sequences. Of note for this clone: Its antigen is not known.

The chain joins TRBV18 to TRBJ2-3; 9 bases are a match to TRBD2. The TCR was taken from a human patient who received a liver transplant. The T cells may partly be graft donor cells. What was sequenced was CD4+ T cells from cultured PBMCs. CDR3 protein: CASSQIAGESTDTQYF. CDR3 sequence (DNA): TGTGCCAGCTCACAAATAGCGGGGGAAAGCACAGATACGCAGTATTTT.